In this sample, the clone carrying this T cell receptor beta chain turned up once. Its antigen is currently unknown. The source of the sample is a study of OX40 agonist ivuxolimab in advanced cancers. Study-wide results and caveats: Partial responders dosed at 0.1-3.0 mg/kg displayed clonal expansion ranking among the lowest.

The length of the CDR3 is 15 residues. TCRdb's copy holds only in-frame clones and misses some; the assay was immunoSEQ multiplex PCR. The data hold 61,000 or so clones, with roughly four fifths observed a single time. The source of this sequence is an adult with an advanced solid tumor such as melanoma, head and neck, liver or kidney cancer. V and J are TRBV21-1 and TRBJ2-7; the D call TRBD1 from the table was never checked on the DNA. TRBV21-1 is a pseudogene locus. The specimen was CD4+ or CD8+ T cells sorted from blood, collected in a trial of the OX40 agonist ivuxolimab. The CDR3 bases are TGTGCCAGCACCAAGCTCCGGGACACCGCCTACGAGCAGTACTTC. Protein sequence: CASTKLRDTAYEQYF.